Listed below are T cell receptor beta chains from one sample, sequenced in a study of breast tumors, draining lymph nodes, adjacent tissues. One entry per CDR3 protein results from TCRdb running MiXCR on the multiplex PCR reads. Seen here are about 180,000 distinct CDR3 sequences, around 33% observed once, and the top ten hold more than 3.5%. The material sequenced was axillary lymph node tissue. Receptor source: a female donor with breast cancer. Some clones in this sample may be carry-over from other donors' samples. CDR3s include the opening cysteine and the closing phenylalanine or tryptophan. Each record gives: J gene, D gene, V gene, clone size, CDR3 DNA, CDR3 protein. The D gene is left open where the match is weak. Some rows mark clone size as missing; the rest say once, few, many or name a class of expanded clone.

J: TRBJ2-7; D: NA; V: TRBV5-6; size: many; DNA: TGTGCCAGCAGCTTGGGGGCAGGGGAGCAGTACTTC; CDR3: CASSLGAGEQYF
J: TRBJ2-7; D: NA; V: TRBV28; size: many; DNA: TGTGCCAGCAGTGCTCCCCCTCGGTACGACGAGCAGTACTTC; CDR3: CASSAPPRYDEQYF
J: TRBJ2-5; D: TRBD2; V: TRBV24-1; size: NA; DNA: TGTGCCACCAGTGATCGGGGGGGGGCCGGCCAACAAGGGACCCAGTACTTC; CDR3: CATSDRGGAGQQGTQYF
J: TRBJ2-2; D: NA; V: TRBV28; size: many; DNA: TGTGCCACCTTAAGGACATTGAACACCGGGGAGCTGTTTTTT; CDR3: CATLRTLNTGELFF
J: TRBJ1-5; D: NA; V: TRBV3-1; size: many; DNA: TGTGCCAGCAGAGCGAATGGAGGACAGCCCCAGCATTTT; CDR3: CASRANGGQPQHF
J: TRBJ1-6; D: NA; V: TRBV20-1; size: NA; DNA: TGCAGTGCCCCCCCCAGCGGTGGCTTCAATTCACCCCTCCACTTT; CDR3: CSAPPSGGFNSPLHF
J: TRBJ1-3; D: NA; V: TRBV7-8; size: many; DNA: TGTGCCAGCAGCCGGACGGAGGGTCGGGACACCATATATTTT; CDR3: CASSRTEGRDTIYF
J: TRBJ2-3; D: TRBD2; V: TRBV7-2; size: many; DNA: TGTGCCAGCAGCCGCGGGGGGCTAGCGCGGGGGCCGGATACGCAGTATTTT; CDR3: CASSRGGLARGPDTQYF
J: TRBJ2-3; D: NA; V: TRBV12-3/TRBV12-4; size: NA; DNA: TGTGCCAGCAGCTTAGGGGGCGGGGGTAGGGGAGATACGCAGTATTTT; CDR3: CASSLGGGGRGDTQYF
J: TRBJ1-2; D: NA; V: TRBV14; size: many; DNA: TGTGCCAGCAGCCAAGGGGTCGGGCAAGAAGGCTACACCTTC; CDR3: CASSQGVGQEGYTF
J: TRBJ1-2; D: TRBD1; V: TRBV19; size: many; DNA: TGTGCCAGTATCTCAGGACAGGCTCTACTCTATGGCTACACCTTC; CDR3: CASISGQALLYGYTF
J: TRBJ1-5; D: NA; V: TRBV19; size: NA; DNA: TGTGCCAGTAGTATTCGAAATAGCAGCCAGCCCCAGCATTTT; CDR3: CASSIRNSSQPQHF